These 10 T cell receptor beta chains were sequenced from one sample in a study of blood T cell repertoires in COVID-19. TCRdb's table, derived via immunoSEQ multiplex PCR, lists solely in-frame clones and lacks some. The sample yields around 140,000 clones, around 89% seen once. What was sequenced was peripheral blood. The source is a man aged 55-75 years with COVID-19, enrolled during active disease.

This clone has a single count. The chain carries TRBV6-6 and TRBJ1-6, with TRBD1 matching over 7 bases. The CDR3 sequence is 15 residues long. Trimming removed 7 bases from V and 2 bases from J; junction bases left unmatched: 5. The germline CDR1 and CDR2 sequences are MNHNY and SVGAGI (reference sequence). The CDR3 DNA reads as TGTGCCAGCAAAGGACAGGACACCTATAATTCACCCCTCCACTTT. It translates to CASKGQDTYNSPLHF.

The genes are TRBV18 and TRBJ2-2, with D possibly being TRBD2 (6 bases). Trimming cost V 3 bases and J 0 bases, with 14 bases left between them. The CDR3 runs to 17 residues. CDR1 is KGHSH and CDR2 is LQKENI in the germline V gene. The CDR3, as DNA: TGTGCCAGCTCACCTTCCGGGACTGCCGCGAACACCGGGGAGCTGTTTTTT. Amino acid sequence: CASSPSGTAANTGELFF.

Turning to this clone: An end of the junction does not agree with germline; a read error may underlie this. The J gene is TRBJ1-5, the V gene TRBV5-6; D might be TRBD1 (5 bases). The germline CDR1 and CDR2 sequences are SGHDT and YYEEEE. This CDR3 has 15 amino acids. CDR3 nucleotide sequence: TGTGCCAGCAACTTGGGCCAGGGAAGAGATCAGCCCCAGCATTTT. This encodes CASNLGQGRDQPQHF.

The chain couples TRBV27 to TRBJ1-1, with TRBD1 matching 8 bases. Looked up from germline, CDR1 is MNHEY and CDR2 is SMNVEV (reference sequence). With 6 bases clipped from V and 0 bases from J, the junction kept 9 bases outside the gene matches. This CDR3 is 16 amino acids long. The CDR3 protein is CASSQHRGSMNTEAFF. CDR3 bases: TGTGCCAGCAGCCAACACAGGGGGAGCATGAACACTGAAGCTTTCTTT.

J is TRBJ1-1 and V is TRBV2, with 7 nucleotides matching TRBD1. The V gene's germline CDR1 is SNHLY and CDR2 FYNNEI. The CDR3 runs 15 residues. Trimming cost V 7 bases and J 4 bases; bases outside gene matches: 12. The CDR3 bases are TGTGCCAGCAAATCCGGACAGGACAGAAGCACTGAAGCTTTCTTT. This sequence encodes CASKSGQDRSTEAFF.

Notes on this clone: This CDR3 is also generated by other DNA sequences in the sample. This chain links TRBV18 with TRBJ2-3; D unresolved. From germline, CDR1 is KGHSH and CDR2 LQKENI. The CDR3 is 12 residues long. V was cut by 6 bases and J by 0 bases, with 4 bases left in between. The CDR3 loop is CASSPSTDTQYF. DNA for the CDR3: TGTGCCAGCTCCCCTAGCACAGATACGCAGTATTTT.

V is TRBV18 and J is TRBJ2-2; D call uncertain. The germline V and J ends were trimmed by 2 bases and 4 bases, with 14 bases remaining between them. The V gene's germline CDR1 is KGHSH and CDR2 LQKENI. This CDR3 has 16 residues. The CDR3 loop is CASSPMVGRSTGELFF. In DNA, the CDR3 is TGTGCCAGCTCACCAATGGTTGGTCGTAGCACCGGGGAGCTGTTTTTT.

The chain couples TRBV18 to TRBJ1-2; 12 positions match TRBD1. Trimming removed 6 bases from V and 6 bases from J; junction bases left unmatched: 5. Germline V gene sequence: CDR1 KGHSH, CDR2 LQKENI. There are 14 residues in the CDR3. CDR3 sequence: CASSPGQGAHGYTF. CDR3 DNA: TGTGCCAGCTCCCCGGGACAGGGGGCGCATGGCTACACCTTC.

This clone was found a few times. The V gene is TRBV7-9, the J gene TRBJ1-2; possibly TRBD1 for D (5 bases). The germline CDR1 and CDR2 sequences are SEHNR and FQNEAQ (reference sequence). The V gene lost 7 bases and the J gene lost 7 bases, with 22 bases spanning the gap. The CDR3 loop spans 15 amino acids. CDR3 sequence (DNA): TGTGCCAGCACCACCCCCAGGGCCGGGCAAGGTGGCTACACCTTC. Its translation is CASTTPRAGQGGYTF.

This chain uses TRBV6-5 with TRBJ1-5; maybe TRBD1 (6 bases). The CDR3 loop spans 14 amino acids. In germline, CDR1 is MNHEY, CDR2 SVGAGI. Trimming shortened V by 6 bases and J by 1 base, and 10 bases separated the two germline ends. The CDR3 nucleotides read TGTGCCAGCAGCCCCGACAGGAGCAATCAGCCCCAGCATTTT. It is translated as CASSPDRSNQPQHF.